Here is one T cell receptor (beta chain) with its context. This specimen belongs to a study of follicular helper T cells after annual influenza vaccination. The assay was immunoSEQ multiplex PCR, and TCRdb's table has in-frame clones only and misses some. The sample lists more than 8,500 clones, nearly 85% occurring once. Time point: 2015-2016 season, pre-vaccination. Sorted blood CD4 subsets were sequenced before and after adults received seasonal inactivated influenza vaccine. The TCR comes from an adult who received the influenza vaccine. The sample was CXCR5+ CD38- circulating T follicular helper cells from blood, taken on the day of influenza vaccination. Indicated subset: circulating Tfh, non-naive CD4+CXCR5+PD-1+ (ICOS+CD38+ or ICOS-CD38-).

As DNA, the CDR3 is TGTGCCAGCAGTTTATCGGCAGCATTCACTGAAGCTTTCTTT. Translated, it gives CASSLSAAFTEAFF. The rearrangement uses TRBV28 and TRBJ1-1, with D uncertain. Germline V gives CDR1 MDHEN, CDR2 SYDVKM. Trimming took 1 base from V and 4 from J, leaving 10 bases between them. The CDR3 consists of 14 residues. The full variable domain, in which reference TRBV28 and TRBJ1-1 provide the parts outside the CDR3, is DVKVTQSSRYLVKRTGEKVFLECVQDMDHENMFWYRQDPGLGLRLIYFSYDVKMKEKGDIPEGYSVSREKKERFSLILESASTNQTSMYLCASSLSAAFTEAFFGQGTRLTVV.